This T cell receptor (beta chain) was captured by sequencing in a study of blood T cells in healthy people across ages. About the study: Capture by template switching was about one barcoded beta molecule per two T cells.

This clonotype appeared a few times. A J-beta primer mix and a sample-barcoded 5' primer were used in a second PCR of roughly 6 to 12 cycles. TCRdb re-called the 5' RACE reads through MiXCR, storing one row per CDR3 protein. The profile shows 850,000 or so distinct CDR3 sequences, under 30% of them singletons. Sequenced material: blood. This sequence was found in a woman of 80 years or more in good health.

The chain's CDR3 is CASRLDTTASYNEQYF. CDR3 DNA sequence: TGCGCCAGCAGGCTGGACACCACGGCCTCCTACAATGAGCAGTACTTC. The chain employs TRBV5-1 and TRBJ2-1; D perhaps matches TRBD1 (5 bases). TRBJ2-7 explains the end of the DNA better; the J call may be wrong. The CDR3 has 16 residues. Per the germline V gene, CDR1 is SGHRS and CDR2 is YFSETQ.